The 7 T cell receptor beta chains below were found in one sample sequenced in a study of beta chain features in type 1 diabetes. Reverse transcription of all isolated RNA meant that expressed TCRB transcripts were sequenced. Generated by immunoSEQ multiplex PCR, the TCRdb table keeps only in-frame clones and is missing some. Of about 340,000 clones listed, less than 9.5% are singletons. The sequenced sample consisted of central memory CD4+ T cells from blood. These receptors were obtained from a woman under 30 in good health.

Ten or more counts support this clone. The genes are TRBV6-6 and TRBJ2-1; perhaps TRBD1 as D (5 bases). With 0 bases removed from V and 8 bases from J, the gap between germline ends came to 11 bases. The germline V gene encodes CDR1 MNHNY and CDR2 SVGAGI (reference sequence). The CDR3 contains 14 residues. DNA of the CDR3: TGTGCCAGCAGTTACTCGAAACAGGTCCATGAGCAGTTCTTC. It translates to CASSYSKQVHEQFF.

The table lists this clone with a few counts. The J gene is TRBJ2-6, the V gene TRBV7-8, with 7 bases lining up with TRBD1. V gave up 4 bases and J gave up 2 bases; unmatched junction bases: 2. Germline V gene sequence: CDR1 SGHVS, CDR2 FQNEAQ. This CDR3 spans 15 amino acids. The CDR3 region has the DNA TGTGCCAGCAGCTCCAGGGGGACTGGGGCCAACGTCCTGACTTTC. Its translation: CASSSRGTGANVLTF.

There are a few counts of this clone. V is TRBV7-6 and J is TRBJ2-5; tentatively, D is TRBD2 (6 bases). The CDR3 has 13 residues. Germline loops: CDR1 SGHVS, CDR2 FNYEAQ. The V and J ends lost 4 bases and 3 bases respectively, with 9 bases between them. In DNA form, the CDR3 reads TGTGCCAGCAGCTCACTAGCCGAAGAGACCCAGTACTTC. Protein sequence: CASSSLAEETQYF.

This clone came up many times. The V call is TRBV14, the J call TRBJ1-2; 10 positions agree with TRBD1. Germline-derived CDR1 and CDR2 are SGHDN and FVKESK. The V and J ends lost 4 bases and 8 bases, in that order; junction bases with no gene match: 4. This CDR3 spans 13 amino acids. The chain's CDR3 is CASSRRDRGGYTF. The CDR3 nucleotides read TGTGCCAGCAGCCGCAGGGACAGGGGCGGCTACACCTTC.

This clone was counted a few times. The J gene is TRBJ1-6, the V gene TRBV23-1; tentatively, D is TRBD1 (6 bases). TRBV23-1 is known as an ORF, though its function is uncertain. With 6 bases removed from V and 7 bases from J, the gap between germline ends came to 19 bases. The CDR3 runs 16 residues. The CDR3 protein is CASSQNGGRKNSPLHF. The DNA for the CDR3 is TGCGCCAGCAGCCAGAACGGGGGGCGCAAGAATTCACCCCTCCACTTT.

There are a few counts of this clone. The chain has TRBV7-9 and TRBJ2-2; D might be TRBD1 (6 bases). The CDR3 has 16 amino acids. Germline CDR1 and CDR2: SEHNR and FQNEAQ (reference sequence). Trimming shortened V by 4 bases and J by 7 bases, and 19 bases separated the two germline ends. CDR3 amino acids: CASSSPSGQIGGELFF. CDR3 bases: TGTGCCAGCAGCTCCCCGTCCGGACAGATCGGCGGGGAGCTGTTTTTT. Drawing the rest from reference TRBV7-9 and TRBJ2-2, the complete variable domain is DTGVSQNPRHKITKRGQNVTFRCDPISEHNRLYWYRQTLGQGPEFLTYFQNEAQLEKSRLLSDRFSAERPKGSFSTLEIQRTEQGDSAMYLCASSSPSGQIGGELFFGEGSRLTVL.

There are a few counts of this clone. The rearrangement joins TRBV11-2 to TRBJ2-4, with D perhaps TRBD2 (6 bases). With 5 bases removed from V and 0 bases from J, the gap between germline ends came to 11 bases. Germline CDR1 and CDR2: SGHAT and FQNNGV. The CDR3 runs to 15 residues. Here the CDR3 reads CASSPGGLAKNIQYF. The DNA for the CDR3 is TGTGCCAGCAGCCCCGGGGGTCTAGCCAAAAACATTCAGTACTTC. The whole variable domain, remainder taken from reference TRBV11-2 and TRBJ2-4, is EAGVAQSPRYKIIEKRQSVAFWCNPISGHATLYWYQQILGQGPKLLIQFQNNGVVDDSQLPKDRFSAERLKGVDSTLKIQPAKLEDSAVYLCASSPGGLAKNIQYFGAGTRLSVL.